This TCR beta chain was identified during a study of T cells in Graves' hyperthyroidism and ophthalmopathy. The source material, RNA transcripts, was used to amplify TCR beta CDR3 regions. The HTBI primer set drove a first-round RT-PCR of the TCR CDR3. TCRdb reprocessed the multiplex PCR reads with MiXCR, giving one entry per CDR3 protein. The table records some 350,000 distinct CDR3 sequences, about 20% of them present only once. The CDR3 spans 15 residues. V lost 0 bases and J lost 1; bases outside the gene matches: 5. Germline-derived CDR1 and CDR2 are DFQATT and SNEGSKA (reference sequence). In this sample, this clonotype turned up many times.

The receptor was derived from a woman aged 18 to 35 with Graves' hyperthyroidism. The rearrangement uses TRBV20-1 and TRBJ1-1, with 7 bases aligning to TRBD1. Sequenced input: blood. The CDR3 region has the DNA TGCAGTGCTAGAGACCCGAACAGGGGGAACACTGAAGCTTTCTTT. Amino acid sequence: CSARDPNRGNTEAFF.